Listed below are T cell receptor beta chains from one sample, sequenced in a study of T cell clonotyping in hematopoietic cell transplantation. Produced via immunoSEQ multiplex PCR; TCRdb's table is partial and in-frame only. Of about 9,000 clones in the sample, more than 60% were seen once. This sample comprised peripheral blood mononuclear cells, obtained before stem cell transplant. The receptors come from a man aged 60-69 years with acute myeloid leukemia. Some clones in this sample may be carry-over from other donors' samples. Both conserved end residues are part of each CDR3. A D gene is named only where the DNA matches it firmly. The listing skips clone size in some rows; elsewhere it reads once, few, many or a size class.

TRBJ1-6	NA	TRBV6-5	NA	CASSYGPVGSSPLHF	TGTGCCAGCAGTTATGGGCCAGTCGGCTCCTCACCCCTCCACTTT
TRBJ1-1	NA	TRBV5-1	NA	CASSLAVLSTEAFF	TGCGCCAGCAGCTTGGCGGTTTTGAGCACTGAAGCTTTCTTT
TRBJ2-7	NA	TRBV5-1	NA	CASSQEAGTPSEQYF	TGCGCCAGCAGCCAAGAGGCCGGGACTCCTTCCGAGCAGTACTTC
TRBJ2-7	NA	TRBV5-6	NA	CASSLGQVYEQYF	TGTGCCAGCAGCTTGGGGCAGGTCTACGAGCAGTACTTC
TRBJ2-3	TRBD2	TRBV27	NA	CASSLDVGGGTDTQYF	TGTGCCAGCAGTTTAGATGTGGGGGGAGGGACAGATACGCAGTATTTT
TRBJ2-1	NA	TRBV5-1	once	CASSRSGAGGNNEQFF	TGCGCCAGCAGCCGCTCGGGGGCAGGGGGAAACAATGAGCAGTTCTTC
TRBJ1-2	NA	TRBV5-4	NA	CASSGTRSLAYGYTF	TGTGCCAGCAGCGGGACCAGATCCTTAGCCTATGGCTACACCTTC
TRBJ2-5	TRBD1	TRBV4-1	NA	CASSRSGTDQETQYF	TGCGCCAGCAGCCGCTCCGGGACAGACCAAGAGACCCAGTACTTC
TRBJ2-2	TRBD2	TRBV7-9	NA	CASGAGANTGELFF	TGTGCCAGCGGGGCGGGGGCGAACACCGGGGAGCTGTTTTTT
TRBJ2-3	NA	TRBV6-1	few	CASTGDSDTQYF	TGTGCCAGCACGGGGGACTCAGATACGCAGTATTTT
TRBJ1-1	TRBD1	TRBV5-4	NA	CASSGGTGNTEAFF	TGTGCCAGCAGCGGGGGGACAGGGAACACTGAAGCTTTCTTT
TRBJ2-7	NA	TRBV7-6	NA	CASSLEGGNHNEQYF	TGTGCCAGCAGCTTAGAAGGCGGGAACCACAACGAGCAGTACTTC
TRBJ2-7	NA	TRBV7-2	few	CASSLEGNSYEQYF	TGTGCCAGCAGCTTAGAGGGCAACTCCTACGAGCAGTACTTC
TRBJ1-1	TRBD1	TRBV7-8	NA	CASSPETGSYTEAFF	TGTGCCAGCAGCCCGGAGACAGGGTCGTACACTGAAGCTTTCTTT
TRBJ2-2	TRBD2	TRBV19	NA	CASKAGGTGTGELFF	TGTGCCAGTAAAGCGGGGGGCACGGGCACCGGGGAGCTGTTTTTT
TRBJ1-2	NA	TRBV29-1	NA	CSVVGGSGNYGYTF	TGCAGCGTTGTCGGGGGGTCGGGGAACTATGGCTACACCTTC
TRBJ2-2	TRBD2	TRBV7-3	NA	CASSLGGSSGELFF	TGTGCCAGCAGCTTAGGCGGGAGCTCCGGGGAGCTGTTTTTT
TRBJ1-5	NA	TRBV6-6	NA	CASSSGVEQPQHF	TGTGCCAGCAGTTCAGGGGTTGAACAGCCCCAGCATTTT
TRBJ1-6	TRBD1	TRBV11-3	NA	CASSRTGDSPLHF	TGTGCCAGCAGCCGTACAGGGGATTCACCCCTCCACTTT
TRBJ2-7	TRBD2	TRBV5-1	NA	CASSSGGLAGGSYEQYF	TGCGCCAGCAGCTCCGGAGGACTAGCGGGAGGATCCTACGAGCAGTACTTC
TRBJ1-2	TRBD1	TRBV30	NA	CACGTGGFGYTF	TGTGCCTGCGGGACAGGGGGCTTCGGCTACACCTTC
TRBJ1-1	NA	TRBV7-3	NA	CASSLTGNTEAFF	TGTGCCAGCAGCTTGACAGGGAACACTGAAGCTTTCTTT
TRBJ2-5	NA	TRBV29-1	NA	CSVGGDRGPVETQYF	TGCAGCGTTGGGGGGGACAGAGGACCAGTGGAGACCCAGTACTTC
TRBJ2-5	TRBD1	TRBV10-2	NA	CASRDLGTGQETQYF	TGCGCCAGCAGGGACCTAGGGACAGGCCAAGAGACCCAGTACTTC
TRBJ2-5	NA	TRBV2	NA	CASSEGRKETQYF	TGTGCCAGCAGTGAAGGTCGGAAAGAGACCCAGTACTTC
TRBJ1-4	NA	TRBV7-6	NA	CASSPDGFNEKLFF	TGTGCCAGCAGCCCTGACGGATTTAATGAAAAACTGTTTTTT
TRBJ1-6	NA	TRBV19	NA	CASSIRVFSPLHF	TGTGCCAGTAGTATTCGGGTTTTTTCACCCCTCCACTTT
TRBJ2-7	NA	TRBV5-6	few	CASKFEPAHYEQYF	TGTGCCAGCAAGTTCGAGCCGGCCCACTACGAGCAGTACTTC
TRBJ1-1	NA	TRBV11-2	NA	CASSSELNTEAFF	TGTGCCAGCAGCTCAGAGCTGAACACTGAAGCTTTCTTT
TRBJ1-4	NA	TRBV6-6	NA	CASRGPEKLFF	TGTGCCAGCAGGGGGCCTGAAAAACTGTTTTTT
TRBJ2-1	NA	TRBV4-2	NA	CASSQDLVTETSSYNEQFF	TGTGCCAGCAGCCAAGATCTTGTAACGGAAACTAGCTCCTACAATGAGCAGTTCTTC
TRBJ1-2	NA	TRBV9	NA	CASSERDTSFYGYTF	TGTGCCAGCAGCGAGCGGGACACCTCATTCTATGGCTACACCTTC
TRBJ2-2	TRBD1	TRBV5-5	NA	CASSGTGGARGELFF	TGTGCCAGCAGCGGGACAGGGGGCGCAAGAGGGGAGCTGTTTTTT
TRBJ2-2	NA	TRBV27	NA	CASSLSYNSAAEGGELFF	TGTGCCAGCAGTTTATCGTACAATTCGGCCGCAGAGGGCGGGGAGCTGTTTTTT
TRBJ2-1	NA	TRBV9	NA	CASSVDDVRSSYNEQFF	TGTGCCAGCAGCGTAGACGACGTCCGGAGCTCCTACAATGAGCAGTTCTTC
TRBJ1-1	TRBD1	TRBV7-9	NA	CASSLPDRGKTEAFF	TGTGCCAGCAGCTTACCCGACAGGGGGAAGACTGAAGCTTTCTTT
TRBJ1-1	TRBD1	TRBV9	NA	CASSVTGGTEAFF	TGTGCCAGCAGCGTAACAGGGGGAACTGAAGCTTTCTTT
TRBJ2-1	NA	TRBV10-3	few	CAISEFPGGQTSDEQFF	TGTGCCATCAGTGAGTTTCCAGGGGGGCAGACTAGCGATGAGCAGTTCTTC
TRBJ1-2	TRBD1	TRBV5-1	NA	CASSSGTAYGYTF	TGCGCCAGCAGCTCCGGGACAGCCTATGGCTACACCTTC
TRBJ1-4	NA	TRBV6-1	NA	CASSDRQLNEKLFF	TGTGCCAGCAGTGATCGACAGCTTAATGAAAAACTGTTTTTT
TRBJ2-4	TRBD1	TRBV14	few	CASSQGSTGSAKNIQYF	TGTGCCAGCAGCCAAGGATCGACAGGGTCAGCCAAAAACATTCAGTACTTC
TRBJ2-5	TRBD2	TRBV6-1	NA	CASSDLGTSGMETQYF	TGTGCCAGCAGTGATCTTGGGACTAGCGGGATGGAGACCCAGTACTTC
TRBJ1-1	NA	TRBV4-1	NA	CASSQTGRGEAFF	TGCGCCAGCAGCCAAACCGGACGGGGTGAAGCTTTCTTT
TRBJ1-2	TRBD1	TRBV29-1	NA	CSAGTGDWYGYTF	TGCAGCGCCGGAACAGGGGATTGGTATGGCTACACCTTC
TRBJ2-7	TRBD1	TRBV19	NA	CASSRDRGAYEQYF	TGTGCCAGTAGTCGGGACAGGGGCGCATACGAGCAGTACTTC
TRBJ1-1	NA	TRBV2	NA	CASSEGGHTEAFF	TGTGCCAGCAGTGAAGGGGGCCACACTGAAGCTTTCTTT
TRBJ2-7	NA	TRBV2	NA	CASRPPSAGRNYEQYF	TGTGCCAGCAGACCGCCCTCCGCGGGACGGAACTACGAGCAGTACTTC
TRBJ2-5	NA	TRBV5-1	NA	CASSLASVETQYF	TGCGCCAGCAGCTTGGCCTCTGTGGAGACCCAGTACTTC
TRBJ2-7	NA	TRBV2	NA	CASSPDSTYEQYF	TGTGCCAGCAGCCCGGACAGCACCTACGAGCAGTACTTC
TRBJ1-5	TRBD1	TRBV4-1	NA	CASSQEWGTVNQPQHF	TGCGCCAGCAGCCAAGAATGGGGGACAGTCAATCAGCCCCAGCATTTT
TRBJ2-5	NA	TRBV11-1	NA	CASSLSNREKETQYF	TGTGCCAGCAGCCTCTCCAACAGGGAGAAAGAGACCCAGTACTTC